The TCR beta chain described here comes from a study of naive and memory T cell subsets (TCRdb year 2017). For the study in its entirety: The figure summarizing these samples reported roughly 10 blood donors, 7 tuberculin skin test biopsies and 3 saline control biopsies. PCR2 was typically run as a SYBR Green qPCR and stopped at a set threshold, although low-input samples could use end-point PCR of approximately 6 cycles instead. Skin biopsies were taken from tuberculin skin test sites or from saline-injected control sites and were processed for RNA extraction as described before.

From its cysteine to its phenylalanine, the CDR3 spans 16 amino acids. Left in the record is the CDR3 DNA by itself, 48 bases read in frame from the first base. V loses 5 bases at its end and J loses 0 bases; junction bases beyond the gene matches: 8. Findings and caveats that apply to the study as a whole: TCR sequences were reportedly obtained from both types of skin biopsy, with many more TCRs found at tuberculin skin test sites. Details of skin biopsy collection and RNA processing were not given in the paper but were referenced to earlier studies. Higher TCR numbers at tuberculin skin test sites were interpreted as T cell infiltration of a delayed type IV hypersensitivity reaction. The potential sensitivity of the RNA-based method to TCR transcript changes with T cell activation and differentiation was acknowledged.

The treatment or condition label on this specimen signifies: skin biopsy from PPD injection site in Mantoux-positive individual. The study described a robust, sensitive protocol for amplifying, sequencing and analyzing TCRs, using 3' ligation of a UMI-containing oligonucleotide to TCR cDNA. Tuberculin skin test biopsies were obtained from sites injected with PPD in individuals who had a positive Mantoux test. Before reverse transcription, total RNA that had not been cell sorted was treated with RQ1 DNase, with a target input of 1 to 1000 ng. Libraries were prepared from skin biopsies and whole blood so that pipeline robustness could be tested in samples in which T cells form a minority population. This clonotype was observed many times. The specificity of this receptor is unknown. No qualities accompany the bases; no much larger clone lies one base away. Libraries were constructed by UMI-ligation and nested PCR. The ligated cDNA was amplified in four rounds of PCR with nested alpha and beta constant region primers together with the SP2 primer. For the blood and skin samples, reverse transcription of TCR RNA was done with SuperScript IV along with alpha and beta constant region primers. An oligonucleotide carrying the Illumina SP2 primer and a UMI was ligated to the 3' end of the cDNA by means of T4 RNA ligase 1. To prevent hairpin formation, the 12-nucleotide UMI was made up of two random hexamers with an eight-base spacer between them. TCR alpha and beta chain libraries were processed separately from the second PCR onward, with dual indexing for multiplexing. After pooling, the indexed libraries were analyzed by capillary electrophoresis and sequenced on either an Illumina MiSeq or NextSeq. PhiX DNA at about 5-8% was spiked into libraries to increase base diversity and improve cluster recognition. In the source study's methods: UMIs were extracted from read 2 by Demultiplexor and combined with the TCR sequence from read 1, and reads were split according to sample indices. V and J genes and V-J junctions were identified by Decombinator, which gave every TCR a five-part identifier that included V and J deletions. Collapsinator relied on UMIs to correct both sequencing errors and PCR amplification heterogeneity, producing a UMI-based abundance for each TCR. CDR3Translator turned identifiers into nucleotide sequence, translated that sequence into amino acids, and pulled out CDR3 regions based on terminal motifs. After normalization to the amount of input RNA, error-corrected alpha and beta TCR counts from blood and skin were compared. Using fastp trimming at Q25 and MiXCR clonotype assembly, TCRdb reanalyzed the public sequencing data and kept in-frame beta chains. Every distinct CDR3 protein forms one entry, paired with its most common genes and DNA. The V and J calls shown here were made by TCRdb, not taken from the authors' results. The sample records approximately 21,000 distinct CDR3 sequences, approximately 6% of which are singletons. The top ten clones comprise more than 5.5% of the sample.

The sequence derives from an adult in good health. This sequence uses TRBV12-3 or TRBV12-4 and TRBJ2-7, with 9 bases matching TRBD1. The starting material was skin, obtained from a tuberculin skin test site. The DNA is TGTGCCAGCAGTCCCGCCCGGACAGGGGCCTCCTACGAGCAGTACTTC. This translates into CASSPARTGASYEQYF.